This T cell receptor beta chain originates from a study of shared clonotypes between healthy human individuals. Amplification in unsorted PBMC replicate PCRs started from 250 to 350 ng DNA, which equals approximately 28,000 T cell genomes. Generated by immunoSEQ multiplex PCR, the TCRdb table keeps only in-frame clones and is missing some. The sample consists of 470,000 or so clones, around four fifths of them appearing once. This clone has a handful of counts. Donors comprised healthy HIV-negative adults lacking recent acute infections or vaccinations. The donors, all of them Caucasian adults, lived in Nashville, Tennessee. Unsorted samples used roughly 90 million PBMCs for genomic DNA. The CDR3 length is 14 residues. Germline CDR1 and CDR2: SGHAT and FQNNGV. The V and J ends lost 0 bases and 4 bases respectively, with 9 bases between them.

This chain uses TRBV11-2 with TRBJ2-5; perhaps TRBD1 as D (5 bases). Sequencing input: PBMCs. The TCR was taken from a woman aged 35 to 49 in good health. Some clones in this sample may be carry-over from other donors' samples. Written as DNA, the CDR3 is TGTGCCAGCAGCTTAGAAAGGGGAACAGAGACCCAGTACTTC. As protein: CASSLERGTETQYF.